The 27 T cell receptor beta chains below all came from one sample that was sequenced in a study of T cell clonality in common variable immunodeficiency. Findings of the study overall: Reportedly, TCR beta sequences from common variable immunodeficiency showed fewer deletions and N-nucleotide insertions.

The data were produced by immunoSEQ multiplex PCR, yet TCRdb's version contains in-frame clones alone and is incomplete. Listed for the sample are approximately 18,000 clones, none seen a single time. These TCRs are of unknown antigen specificity. The sequencing input was peripheral blood mononuclear cells. The origin of the receptors is a human donor with common variable immunodeficiency.

To note about this clone: The sequence runs out 3 residues before the end of the CDR3; the remainder is reconstructed from the germline J gene. The chain carries TRBV7-9 and TRBJ2-1; 11 nucleotides align to TRBD2. The CDR3 extends over 15 amino acids. V lost 3 bases to trimming and J lost 7 bases; unmatched junction nucleotides: 5. From germline, CDR1 is SEHNR and CDR2 FQNEAQ (reference sequence). CDR3 bases read: TGTGCCAGCAGCTTTAGCGGGGGGGCGTTGAATGAG. Translation: CASSFSGGALNE. The whole CDR3 is CASSFSGGALNEQFF. Full variable domain (outside the CDR3, taken from reference TRBV7-9 and TRBJ2-1): DTGVSQNPRHKITKRGQNVTFRCDPISEHNRLYWYRQTLGQGPEFLTYFQNEAQLEKSRLLSDRFSAERPKGSFSTLEIQRTEQGDSAMYLCASSFSGGALNEQFFGPGTRLTVL.

Remarks on this clone: The read gets to within 3 residues of the CDR3 end, and the germline J gene fills in the rest. The rearrangement uses TRBV19 and TRBJ2-6; 7 bases are shared with TRBD1. Germline-derived CDR1 and CDR2 are LNHDA and SQIVND (reference sequence). CDR3 length equals 15 residues. The trim removed 5 bases at V and 2 bases at J, leaving 3 bases unmatched. CDR3 DNA (partial): TGTGCCAGTAGTTCAGACAGGGCTGGGGCCAACGTC. This sequence encodes CASSSDRAGANV. The whole CDR3 is CASSSDRAGANVLTF.

This clone was observed a few times. The read ends 3 residues shy of where the CDR3 ends; the end is completed using the germline J gene. V usage is TRBV6-2 or TRBV6-3 and J usage is TRBJ1-5; D is undetermined. Germline CDR1 and CDR2: MNHEY and SVGEGT. Deletions cut 0 bases from V and 5 bases from J, with 5 bases between. The CDR3 runs 13 residues. The CDR3 region is CASSYSSDQPQHF. The sequenced CDR3 bases are TGTGCCAGCAGTTACTCGTCAGATCAGCCC.

This clone came up a few times. The CDR3 goes on 3 residues after the read ends, and that part is filled in from the germline J gene. At the DNA level, this CDR3 is encoded by other sequences in the same sample as well. J is TRBJ2-1 and V is TRBV7-6; 9 bases align to TRBD1. Unmatched junction bases numbered 7, after V lost 4 bases and J lost 9 bases. Per germline, CDR1 SGHVS and CDR2 FNYEAQ. The CDR3 spans 14 residues. CDR3 bases read: TGTGCCAGCAGCTCCGGACAGGGGTGGGGTGAG. Translated, it gives CASSSGQGWGE. The CDR3 as a whole reads CASSSGQGWGEQFF.

In its sample, this clone was seen many times. The CDR3 is cut off 3 residues early in the read; its end comes from the germline J gene. The chain carries TRBV30 and TRBJ1-2; tentatively, D is TRBD1 (6 bases). The CDR3 sequence is 15 residues long. The germline CDR1 and CDR2 sequences are GTSNPN and SVGIG (reference sequence). Trimming took off 0 bases at V and 4 bases at J, with 15 bases between the two ends. The CDR3 reads CAWSVPPWTAYGYTF. CDR3 bases read: TGTGCCTGGAGTGTACCTCCTTGGACAGCCTATGGC.

The sample holds many counts of this clone. The sequenced fragment ends 3 residues before the CDR3 boundary, so the rest is inferred from the germline J gene. V gene TRBV7-3 combines with J gene TRBJ2-3, with a possible D match to TRBD1 (6 bases). Germline assignment: CDR1 SGHTA and CDR2 FQGTGA. Trimming cost V 5 bases and J 3 bases, with 15 bases left between them. CDR3 length equals 15 residues. This chain's CDR3 is CASSPDSLGTDTQYF. The sequenced part of the CDR3 DNA is TGTGCCAGCAGCCCGGACAGCCTTGGAACAGATACG.

This clone showed up just a few times. Here the CDR3 reads CASRENRGLGSGNTIYF. The covered CDR3 bases are TGTGCCAGCAGGGAAAACAGGGGACTCGGATCTGGAAACACC. J is TRBJ1-3 and V is TRBV6-1, with TRBD1 matching over 7 bases. The CDR3 end is not reached by the read, which stops 3 residues before it; the germline J gene fills it in. This CDR3 comprises 17 residues. With 6 bases clipped from V and 1 base from J, the junction kept 12 bases outside the gene matches. From germline, CDR1 is MNHNS and CDR2 SASEGT.

The CDR3 bases that were read are TGTGCCAGCAGCTTAGGGGGGGGAATTAATGAAAAA. Amino acids: CASSLGGGINEK. The entire CDR3 protein is CASSLGGGINEKLFF. The chain is built from TRBV7-9 and TRBJ1-4; weak D call: TRBD1 (5 bases). The read terminates 3 residues before the CDR3 end, so the remaining end is supplied by the germline J gene. CDR3 length equals 15 residues. The V and J ends lost 1 base and 4 bases respectively, with 10 bases between them. Germline V gene lookup returns CDR1 SEHNR and CDR2 FQNEAQ (reference sequence).

The table lists this clone with many counts. The read gets to within 3 residues of the CDR3 end, and the germline J gene fills in the rest. The J gene is TRBJ1-1, the V gene TRBV7-2; 8 nucleotides align to TRBD1. Germline V gene lookup returns CDR1 SGHTA and CDR2 FQGNSA. The V gene end was trimmed by 5 bases and the J gene end by 4 bases; junction bases not matched to a gene: 6. The CDR3 runs 14 residues. The covered CDR3 bases are TGTGCCAGCAGCACACAGGGACAGGTCACTGAA. Protein product: CASSTQGQVTE. In full, the CDR3 reads CASSTQGQVTEAFF.

A word on this clone: Read sequence stops 3 residues before the CDR3 end, and the germline J gene provides the missing end. The chain carries TRBV7-2 and TRBJ1-4; 11 bases are a match to TRBD1. With V trimmed by 5 bases and J by 9 bases, 8 bases remained unmatched. CDR3 size: 15 residues. Germline V gene sequence: CDR1 SGHTA, CDR2 FQGNSA. CDR3 in amino acids: CASSGAGTGGKKLFF. The DNA read from the CDR3 is TGTGCCAGCAGCGGCGCCGGGACAGGGGGGAAAAAA.

This clone was observed a handful of times. The CDR3 goes on 3 residues after the read ends, and that part is filled in from the germline J gene. The V call is TRBV7-3, the J call TRBJ1-6; D remains unclear. Per germline, CDR1 SGHTA and CDR2 FQGTGA. The CDR3 has 16 residues. V lost 5 bases and J lost 2, with 13 bases in between. This CDR3 is CASSLSPGAYNSPLHF. Partial CDR3 DNA: TGTGCCAGCAGCCTATCCCCCGGGGCCTATAATTCACCC.

This clone came up many times. The CDR3 end lies 3 residues beyond the end of the read and is filled in from the germline J gene. The chain is built from TRBV19 and TRBJ2-3; perhaps TRBD2 as D (6 bases). Trimming took off 5 bases at V and 2 bases at J, with 14 bases between the two ends. The CDR3 is 15 amino acids. Germline-derived CDR1 and CDR2 are LNHDA and SQIVND (reference sequence). The chain's CDR3 is CASSLAVTNTDTQYF. The part of the CDR3 DNA that was read is TGTGCCAGTAGTTTAGCGGTAACGAACACAGATACG.

There are a few counts of this clone. The DNA ends 3 residues before the CDR3 does, and the rest of the CDR3 is filled in from the germline J gene. The V gene is TRBV19, the J gene TRBJ1-2, with a weak D call TRBD1 (6 bases). V was clipped by 3 bases and J by 2 bases, with 19 bases between them. From germline, CDR1 is LNHDA and CDR2 SQIVND (reference sequence). CDR3 length: 17 residues. The chain's CDR3 is CASSILLGATQNYGYTF. CDR3 DNA, as far as it was read: TGTGCCAGTAGTATTTTGCTGGGGGCCACCCAAAACTATGGC.

Ten or more counts support this clone. The covered CDR3 bases are TGCAGTGCTGCAACGACCCCCCTAGCGGGGGGGCTAACC. Its protein is CSAATTPLAGGLT. The entire CDR3 is CSAATTPLAGGLTQYF. The rearrangement joins TRBV20-1 to TRBJ2-5, with 12 nucleotides matching TRBD2. The read halts 3 residues ahead of the CDR3 end, with the missing end drawn from the germline J gene. The germline CDR1 and CDR2 sequences are DFQATT and SNEGSKA (reference sequence). The CDR3 has 16 amino acids.

This clone was seen only a few times. The DNA ends 3 residues before the CDR3 does, and the rest of the CDR3 is filled in from the germline J gene. The chain combines TRBV23-1 with TRBJ2-5; 7 bases align to TRBD1. TRBV23-1 is sorted into the ORF group, with uncertain function. Unmatched junction bases numbered 7, after V lost 5 bases and J lost 4 bases. CDR3 length: 14 amino acids. The sequenced CDR3 bases are TGCGCCAGCAGTAGGGACAGAGGGGGAGAGACC. Its protein product is CASSRDRGGET. The entire CDR3 is CASSRDRGGETQYF.

Regarding this clone: The read falls 3 residues short of the CDR3 end, and the missing part is taken from the germline J gene. The chain has TRBV5-1 and TRBJ1-4; TRBD1 matches 9 bases. The length of the CDR3 is 16 residues. The ends lost 2 bases at V and 7 bases at J; junction bases unmatched: 9. The germline CDR1 and CDR2 sequences are SGHRS and YFSETQ. Partial CDR3 DNA: TGCGCCAGCAGCTTCGACGGACAGGGGAGGGGTGAAAAA. It codes for CASSFDGQGRGEK. The CDR3, in full, reads CASSFDGQGRGEKLFF.

By share of the sample, this clone is medium-sized (0.01 to 0.1%). The CDR3 is cut off 3 residues early in the read; its end comes from the germline J gene. This chain joins TRBV29-1 and TRBJ1-4; no reliable D call. This CDR3 region has 13 residues. The V gene lost 2 bases and the J gene lost 8 bases, with 12 bases spanning the gap. The V gene's germline CDR1 is SQVTM and CDR2 ANQGSEA. The CDR3 sequence: CSVEIQSREKLFF. The covered CDR3 bases are TGCAGCGTTGAAATCCAAAGCCGGGAAAAA.

This clone has a handful of counts. Sequencing ends 3 residues short of the CDR3 end; the germline J gene provides the rest. This chain uses TRBV19 with TRBJ1-2, with D possibly being TRBD1 (5 bases). This CDR3 spans 14 amino acids. V gave up 4 bases and J gave up 4 bases, with 13 bases separating them. Germline V gives CDR1 LNHDA, CDR2 SQIVND (reference sequence). The CDR3 bases that were read are TGTGCCAGTAGTAGTCCAGGGCAGCTCTATGGC. Its protein product is CASSSPGQLYG. The complete CDR3 sequence is CASSSPGQLYGYTF.

This clone was recorded many times. The CDR3 end falls 3 residues outside the read, so it is completed with the germline J gene. The rearrangement links TRBV29-1 to TRBJ2-3; TRBD2 matches 7 bases. The CDR3 totals 16 residues. Germline V gene data show CDR1 as SQVTM and CDR2 as ANQGSEA. V lost 7 bases, J lost 2 bases, and 15 bases stayed unmatched. Here the CDR3 reads CSGVVGGRGFTDTQYF. The sequenced CDR3 bases are TGCAGCGGGGTAGTCGGGGGGAGGGGATTCACAGATACG.

This clone was detected ten times or more. Read data end 3 residues before the CDR3 end; the end is taken from the germline J gene. The V call is TRBV19, the J call TRBJ1-5, with TRBD1 as a possible D gene (6 bases). V was shortened by 5 bases and J by 5 bases, with 19 bases between the two germline ends. The germline V gene has CDR1 LNHDA and CDR2 SQIVND (reference sequence). The CDR3 spans 16 residues. The CDR3 region is CASSRGRQVDYQPQHF. The sequenced CDR3 bases are TGTGCCAGTAGTCGAGGCAGACAGGTAGACTATCAGCCC.

At least ten counts were recorded for this clone. The sequenced CDR3 bases are TGCGCCAGCAGCTGGGGACAGTCGAACACCGGGGAG. It yields the protein CASSWGQSNTGE. The full-length CDR3 reads as CASSWGQSNTGELFF. The rearrangement joins TRBV5-1 to TRBJ2-2; 7 bases agree with TRBD1. The missing CDR3 end, 3 residues past where the read stops, is filled in from the germline J gene. Germline V gives CDR1 SGHRS, CDR2 YFSETQ. J lost 0 bases, V lost 3 bases, and 2 bases had no gene match. This CDR3 has 15 residues.

About this clone: The read is 3 residues too short to cover the CDR3 end, so that end is filled in from the germline J gene. This rearrangement joins TRBV30 to TRBJ2-5, with D perhaps matching TRBD2 (6 bases). Per the germline V gene, CDR1 is GTSNPN and CDR2 is SVGIG (reference sequence). There are 13 residues in the CDR3. The V end was cut by 6 bases, the J end by 5 bases, with 16 bases between. The sequenced CDR3 bases are TGTGCCTGTTCCGCCGGGACTGGGGAGACC. Amino acid sequence: CACSAGTGET. The full CDR3 protein is CACSAGTGETQYF.

On this clone itself: With the read ending 3 residues before the CDR3 end, the germline J gene is used to fill in that end. The genes are TRBV2 and TRBJ2-1; 16 bases match TRBD2. After removal of 8 bases from V and 6 bases from J, the junction contained 7 bases not matched to a gene. From germline, CDR1 is SNHLY and CDR2 FYNNEI. The CDR3 is 16 amino acids. CDR3 region: CASFPGLAGGGNEQFF. CDR3 DNA (partial): TGTGCCAGCTTCCCGGGACTAGCGGGAGGGGGCAATGAG. The full variable domain, its missing parts supplied by reference TRBV2 and TRBJ2-1, is EPEVTQTPSHQVTQMGQEVILRCVPISNHLYFYWYRQILGQKVEFLVSFYNNEISEKSEIFDDQFSVERPDGSNFTLKIRSTKLEDSAMYFCASFPGLAGGGNEQFFGPGTRLTVL.

About this clone: The read ends 3 residues shy of where the CDR3 ends; the end is completed using the germline J gene. The chain is built from TRBV7-2 and TRBJ2-2, with 11 nucleotides matching TRBD1. The junction had 2 bases not matched to a gene; V was cut back by 7 bases and J by 1 base. CDR1 is SGHTA, CDR2 FQGNSA, per germline. The CDR3 covers 15 residues. The CDR3 loop reads CASIGTGGNTGELFF. The CDR3 bases that were read are TGTGCCAGCATTGGGACAGGGGGGAACACCGGGGAG.

This clone was detected ten times or more. The read gets to within 3 residues of the CDR3 end, and the germline J gene fills in the rest. This chain links TRBV2 with TRBJ2-2; possible D gene TRBD1, 5 bases. Germline V gives CDR1 SNHLY, CDR2 FYNNEI. This CDR3 is built from 14 residues. V lost 1 base, J lost 3 bases, and 6 bases lay in between. Partial CDR3 DNA: TGTGCCAGCAGTGAAGGGACATACACCGGGGAG. This gives the protein CASSEGTYTGE. The CDR3 reads in full as CASSEGTYTGELFF.

This clone was picked up many times. The read halts 3 residues ahead of the CDR3 end, with the missing end drawn from the germline J gene. This chain links TRBV2 with TRBJ2-2; tentative D call: TRBD2 (7 bases). This CDR3 region has 14 residues. V dropped 6 bases and J dropped 5 bases, with 13 bases sitting between them. Germline-derived CDR1 and CDR2 are SNHLY and FYNNEI. The part of the CDR3 DNA that was read is TGTGCCAGCAGAGGGGGGGGCCGAACCGGGGAG. This encodes CASRGGGRTGE. The full CDR3 protein is CASRGGGRTGELFF.

Regarding this clone: The observed sequence ends 3 residues before the CDR3 terminus, with the missing tail filled in from the germline J gene. J is TRBJ2-1 and V is TRBV7-6, with no clear D. Looked up from germline, CDR1 is SGHVS and CDR2 is FNYEAQ. The length of the CDR3 is 14 residues. The ends were cut back, 5 bases at V and 0 bases at J, with 8 bases in the middle. CDR3 loop: CASSQDNSYNEQFF. The part of the CDR3 DNA that was read is TGTGCCAGCAGCCAAGACAACTCCTACAATGAG.